A single sample is the source of the 26 T cell receptor beta chains below, sequenced in a study of blood T cell repertoires in COVID-19. Using immunoSEQ multiplex PCR, the repertoire was profiled, and TCRdb retains in-frame clones only, with some absent. Here the sample spans some 110,000 clones, 85% being singletons. The sequencing sample was made of peripheral blood. Receptors were obtained from a man aged 45-65 years with acute or convalescent COVID-19.

The chain couples TRBV9 to TRBJ1-6; no definite D call. Germline CDR1 reads SGDLS; CDR2 reads YYNGEE. This CDR3 comprises 17 residues. The V end was cut by 0 bases, the J end by 3 bases, with 13 bases between. CDR3 amino acids: CASSVGGGNLYNSPLHF. The CDR3 coding sequence is TGTGCCAGCAGCGTAGGGGGAGGGAACCTCTATAATTCACCCCTCCACTTT.

J is TRBJ1-3 and V is TRBV11-2; D remains unclear. CDR3 length equals 16 residues. Trimming cost V 2 bases and J 2 bases, with 13 bases left between them. Germline V gene lookup returns CDR1 SGHAT and CDR2 FQNNGV. The CDR3 coding sequence is TGTGCCAGCAGCTTAATGGAGTCGCTCCCTGGAAACACCATATATTTT. As protein: CASSLMESLPGNTIYF.

This clone has just one count. The rearrangement links TRBV12-5 to TRBJ2-1; 14 bases fit TRBD2. The germline gives CDR1 LGHNT, CDR2 FRNRAP. The CDR3 length is 18 residues. Losses at the gene ends were 5 bases for V and 6 bases for J; bases not matched to a gene: 12. CDR3 amino acids: CASGIGLAGGPLTNEQFF. The CDR3 DNA follows: TGTGCTAGTGGTATCGGACTAGCGGGAGGCCCACTTACCAATGAGCAGTTCTTC.

This sequence joins TRBV27 and TRBJ2-1, with 9 bases fitting TRBD1. This CDR3 has 14 amino acids. Germline assignment: CDR1 MNHEY and CDR2 SMNVEV (reference sequence). The trim removed 6 bases at V and 0 bases at J, leaving 0 bases unmatched. The CDR3 reads CASRTGGSYNEQFF. CDR3 DNA: TGTGCCAGCAGGACAGGGGGCTCCTACAATGAGCAGTTCTTC.

The chain has TRBV6-5 and TRBJ1-5; D is unclear. V was pared by 11 bases and J by 0 bases, with 14 bases between. Germline loops: CDR1 MNHEY, CDR2 SVGAGI. The CDR3 is 14 amino acids. The CDR3 DNA sequence: TGTGCCCCCCTGGGCCTATATAGCAATCAGCCCCAGCATTTT. Translated, it gives CAPLGLYSNQPQHF.

The chain joins TRBV27 to TRBJ2-7; possibly TRBD1 for D (6 bases). Trimming removed 6 bases from V and 3 bases from J, with 12 bases in between. The CDR3 is 13 residues long. In germline, CDR1 is MNHEY, CDR2 SMNVEV (reference sequence). The CDR3: CASSVPGHYEQYF. The CDR3, as DNA: TGTGCCAGCAGCGTCCCGGGACACTACGAGCAGTACTTC.

This clone was observed a few times. V and J are TRBV28 and TRBJ2-7; 9 bases are a match to TRBD1. Losses at the gene ends were 3 bases for V and 7 bases for J; bases not matched to a gene: 19. This CDR3 has 18 amino acids. Germline lookup yields CDR1 MDHEN and CDR2 SYDVKM. This chain's CDR3 is CASSLGVYFGQGQREQYF. In nucleotides, the CDR3 is TGTGCCAGCAGTTTGGGGGTCTACTTTGGACAGGGGCAGAGGGAGCAGTACTTC.

In this sample, this clone turned up a few times. The chain combines TRBV2 with TRBJ1-5, with 10 bases identical to TRBD1. The CDR3 is 15 amino acids. The V segment lost 5 bases and the J segment 6 bases; nucleotides outside the gene matches: 7. Germline V gene sequence: CDR1 SNHLY, CDR2 FYNNEI. CDR3 DNA: TGTGCCAGCAGTCCACGACAGGGGGCAGGTCAGCCCCAGCATTTT. It specifies CASSPRQGAGQPQHF.

V is TRBV3-1 (or the pseudogene TRBV3-2) and J is TRBJ1-5, with D tentatively TRBD1 (5 bases). Germline CDR1 is LGHDT and CDR2 is YNNKEL (reference sequence). This CDR3 region has 18 residues. V dropped 0 bases and J dropped 2 bases, with 17 bases sitting between them. The CDR3 DNA is TGTGCCAGCAGCCAAGACGTTATGGGGCGCTGGGGCAATCAGCCCCAGCATTTT. Translating gives CASSQDVMGRWGNQPQHF.

V and J are TRBV27 and TRBJ1-6, with a tentative D call TRBD1 (6 bases). The V end lost 3 bases, the J end lost 5 bases, and 8 bases lay between the germline ends. CDR1 MNHEY and CDR2 SMNVEV come from the germline V gene (reference sequence). The CDR3 length is 14 residues. The CDR3 sequence: CASSFGQHNSPLHF. The CDR3 nucleotides read TGTGCCAGCAGTTTCGGACAGCATAATTCACCCCTCCACTTT.

V usage is TRBV4-1 and J usage is TRBJ1-4; the D is unclear. Germline V gives CDR1 MGHRA, CDR2 YSYEKL. V dropped 1 base and J dropped 7 bases, with 13 bases sitting between them. The CDR3 consists of 15 residues. The CDR3 nucleotides are TGCGCCAGCAGCCAAGGTAACCCAGGTGCTGAAAAACTGTTTTTT. Its translation is CASSQGNPGAEKLFF.

The chain recombines TRBV6-6 with TRBJ2-7, with a tentative D call TRBD2 (6 bases). CDR3 length: 13 amino acids. V was cut by 5 bases and J by 2 bases, with 10 bases left in between. Germline values: CDR1 MNHNY, CDR2 SVGAGI (reference sequence). CDR3: CASSPWGAYEQYF. CDR3 nucleotide sequence: TGTGCCAGCAGTCCGTGGGGGGCCTACGAGCAGTACTTC.

The chain carries TRBV6-6 and TRBJ2-5, with unresolved D. The ends were cut back, 7 bases at V and 5 bases at J, with 11 bases in the middle. Per germline, CDR1 MNHNY and CDR2 SVGAGI (reference sequence). The CDR3 has 12 amino acids. Here the CDR3 reads CASTEDLETQYF. The CDR3 DNA sequence: TGTGCCAGCACCGAGGATTTGGAGACCCAGTACTTC.

This chain connects TRBV20-1 to TRBJ1-2; D remains ambiguous. CDR1 is DFQATT, CDR2 SNEGSKA, per germline (reference sequence). V lost 1 base to trimming and J lost 6 bases, with 6 bases between them. The CDR3 totals 11 residues. The CDR3 loop is CSARVRDGYTF. The CDR3 DNA follows: TGCAGTGCTAGAGTTAGAGATGGCTACACCTTC.

The table lists this clone with a count of one. The chain carries TRBV27 and TRBJ1-3; TRBD1 aligns across 9 bases. The CDR3 sequence is 14 residues long. The V segment lost 5 bases and the J segment 9 bases; nucleotides outside the gene matches: 8. Germline CDR1 reads MNHEY; CDR2 reads SMNVEV (reference sequence). CDR3 DNA: TGTGCCAGCAGTCAGGGACAGGGCATGCCCACCATATATTTT. Amino acid sequence: CASSQGQGMPTIYF.

The chain is built from TRBV6-6 and TRBJ1-5; D is ambiguous. This CDR3 region has 16 residues. Trimming cost V 2 bases and J 4 bases, with 15 bases left between them. Germline CDR1 and CDR2: MNHNY and SVGAGI (reference sequence). The CDR3 DNA sequence: TGTGCCAGCAGTTACATCCGCTCAGGCCCGAATCAGCCCCAGCATTTT. Translated: CASSYIRSGPNQPQHF.

J is TRBJ1-3 and V is TRBV7-9; a possible D gene is TRBD1 (6 bases). The V gene's germline CDR1 is SEHNR and CDR2 FQNEAQ (reference sequence). The V and J ends lost 1 base and 0 bases respectively, with 13 bases between them. The CDR3 consists of 17 residues. CDR3 nucleotides: TGTGCCAGCAGCTTAGGATCTGGGGGCTTCTCTGGAAACACCATATATTTT. Translated: CASSLGSGGFSGNTIYF.

The chain has TRBV6-1 and TRBJ2-5, with D maybe TRBD2 (6 bases). Trimming removed 0 bases from V and 0 bases from J, with 11 bases in between. CDR3 length: 16 amino acids. The germline V gene encodes CDR1 MNHNS and CDR2 SASEGT. CDR3 nucleotide sequence: TGTGCCAGCAGTGAAGCCCCGTGGAGGGACCAAGAGACCCAGTACTTC. Its protein product is CASSEAPWRDQETQYF.

The chain uses TRBV3-1 (or the pseudogene TRBV3-2) and TRBJ1-3; D remains unclear. The CDR3 runs 15 residues. Germline CDR1 and CDR2: LGHDT and YNNKEL (reference sequence). V shed 2 bases and J shed 0 bases, with 8 bases lying between them. DNA of the CDR3: TGTGCCAGCAGCCAATTGAGGTACTCTGGAAACACCATATATTTT. Amino acids: CASSQLRYSGNTIYF.

V is TRBV29-1 and J is TRBJ1-4, with D possibly matching TRBD1 (6 bases). Germline CDR1 reads SQVTM; CDR2 reads ANQGSEA. CDR3 length: 14 amino acids. Trimming removed 4 bases at V and 6 bases at J, with 15 bases between. Written as DNA, the CDR3 is TGCAGCGTTGCTGAGGGAGGGGGGGATGAAAAACTGTTTTTT. This translates into CSVAEGGGDEKLFF.

This clone was seen once. The genes are TRBV27 and TRBJ1-1; D not certain. The CDR3 contains 14 residues. Germline V gene sequence: CDR1 MNHEY, CDR2 SMNVEV (reference sequence). Deletions cut 5 bases from V and 3 bases from J, with 13 bases between. The CDR3 loop is CASSHLGLYTEAFF. The CDR3 DNA follows: TGTGCCAGCAGTCACCTCGGTTTGTACACTGAAGCTTTCTTT.

CDR3 protein: CASSPSAGSGYTF. DNA of the CDR3: TGTGCCAGCTCACCATCGGCCGGGTCTGGCTACACCTTC. J is TRBJ1-2 and V is TRBV18; D unclear. This CDR3 is built from 13 residues. Trimming stripped 2 bases from V and 7 bases from J, with 11 bases between. In germline, CDR1 is KGHSH, CDR2 LQKENI.

The CDR3 DNA follows: TGTGCCAGCAGTCCGGGGACAAAGAGCAATCAGCCCCAGCATTTT. The encoded protein is CASSPGTKSNQPQHF. The J gene is TRBJ1-5, the V gene TRBV27, with D tentatively TRBD1 (6 bases). The CDR3 length is 15 residues. Germline loops: CDR1 MNHEY, CDR2 SMNVEV (reference sequence). Trimming stripped 5 bases from V and 1 base from J, with 12 bases between.

This clone was observed a handful of times. This CDR3 reads CASSYGASNTEAFF. DNA of the CDR3: TGTGCCAGCAGTTACGGGGCCTCGAACACTGAAGCTTTCTTT. The gene calls are TRBV6-5 and TRBJ1-1; a weak D match, TRBD1 (5 bases). The CDR3 loop spans 14 amino acids. V was trimmed by 2 bases and J by 1 base, leaving 8 bases between them. CDR1 and CDR2 from the germline V gene are MNHEY and SVGAGI.

This sequence joins TRBV18 and TRBJ1-1; 7 bases map to TRBD1. This CDR3 is 15 amino acids long. The germline gives CDR1 KGHSH, CDR2 LQKENI. V shed 2 bases, J shed 4 bases, and the junction held 7 bases outside the gene matches. The CDR3 loop reads CASSPVGRGPTEAFF. The CDR3 coding sequence is TGTGCCAGCTCACCAGTCGGGAGGGGGCCCACTGAAGCTTTCTTT. Filled out from reference TRBV18 and TRBJ1-1, the complete variable domain reads NAGVMQNPRHLVRRRGQEARLRCSPMKGHSHVYWYRQLPEEGLKFMVYLQKENIIDESGMPKERFSAEFPKEGPSILRIQQVVRGDSAAYFCASSPVGRGPTEAFFGQGTRLTVV.

The CDR3 sequence is CASSLIFVGQTSSGANVLTF. The CDR3 DNA reads TGTGCCAGCAGCTTGATTTTTGTAGGACAGACAAGTTCTGGGGCCAACGTCCTGACTTTC. V gene TRBV5-5 combines with J gene TRBJ2-6; a weak D match, TRBD1 (6 bases). The length of the CDR3 is 20 residues. V lost 1 base, J lost 1 base, and 21 bases lay in between. In germline, CDR1 is SGHKS, CDR2 YYEKEE (reference sequence).